This T cell receptor beta chain stems from a study of blood T cells in healthy people across ages. Study-level findings and limits: Roughly linear age-related decline in beta diversity appeared, significant by age approximately 40.

Donor samples were obtained from healthy Caucasian individuals from Russia, aged about 6 to 95. Sample-barcoded 5' priming and a J-beta primer mix drove a second PCR of 7 to 11 cycles. Via MiXCR, TCRdb re-called the 5' RACE reads, giving one row per CDR3 protein. Of 700,000 to 900,000 distinct CDR3 sequences listed, more than 25% are singletons. The CDR3 loop spans 15 amino acids. V gave up 3 bases and J gave up 0 bases, with 8 bases separating them. The germline V gene encodes CDR1 KGHDR and CDR2 SFDVKD. This clonotype was counted between two and nine times. Its specificity is not known. Separately, the same data were catalogued under a study of T cells of mothers and their children. That source notes: Second-PCR amplification with M1S added sample barcodes and 2-4 random nucleotides.

Material: blood. This chain joins TRBV24-1 and TRBJ1-5, with D unclear. The sequence was collected from a boy younger than 18 in good health. Here the CDR3 DNA reads TGTGCCACCAGTGATAAGGTCGGTAGCAATCAGCCCCAGCATTTT. Amino acid sequence: CATSDKVGSNQPQHF.